Listed here are 27 T cell receptor beta chains from one sample, sequenced in a study of T cells in Graves' hyperthyroidism and ophthalmopathy. Regions amplified from RNA transcripts were the TCR beta CDR3 regions. An initial round of RT-PCR targeting the TCR CDR3 relied on the HTBI primer set. MiXCR, applied by TCRdb to the multiplex PCR reads, yields one record per CDR3 protein. The sample consists of hundreds of thousands of distinct CDR3 sequences, 15% of them appearing once. The specimen was blood. The receptors here all came from a woman aged 25 to 39 with Graves' hyperthyroidism.

This clonotype occurred a few times. The chain employs TRBV7-8 and TRBJ1-2, with D maybe TRBD1 (6 bases). Per germline, CDR1 SGHVS and CDR2 FQNEAQ. The CDR3 loop spans 17 amino acids. The ends were cut back, 4 bases at V and 1 base at J, with 19 bases in the middle. The CDR3 spells CASSSERYRDNNYGYTF. CDR3 sequence (DNA): TGTGCCAGCAGCTCAGAACGATACCGGGACAATAACTATGGCTACACCTTC.

This clonotype showed up many times. V usage is TRBV2 and J usage is TRBJ2-3; no clear D. This CDR3 is 12 amino acids long. Germline V lookup: CDR1 SNHLY, CDR2 FYNNEI. The ends were cut back, 7 bases at V and 3 bases at J, with 8 bases in the middle. The CDR3 region is CASTPVTDTQYF. CDR3 nucleotide sequence: TGTGCCAGCACCCCGGTGACAGATACGCAGTATTTT.

This clonotype has ten or more counts. V and J are TRBV6-1 and TRBJ2-7; no clear D. The CDR3 totals 13 residues. V was trimmed by 5 bases and J by 1 base, leaving 9 bases between them. Germline loops: CDR1 MNHNS, CDR2 SASEGT. CDR3 region: CASSPLMSYEQYF. The CDR3 DNA sequence: TGTGCCAGCAGTCCCTTAATGTCCTACGAGCAGTACTTC.

The chain uses TRBV28 and TRBJ1-2, with 7 bases identical to TRBD1. Germline V CDR1 and CDR2: MDHEN, SYDVKM. This CDR3 spans 18 amino acids. V shed 5 bases and J 2 bases; nucleotides not matched to a gene: 17. The CDR3 sequence is CASSRFLDRSAENYGYTF. As DNA, the CDR3 is TGTGCCAGCAGTCGCTTTTTGGACAGGTCGGCGGAAAACTATGGCTACACCTTC.

Judged by abundance, this clonotype is medium-sized. The CDR3 region has the DNA TGTGCCAGCAGCTCGCCGGGACCGTTAATAGAGCAGTACTTC. This translates into CASSSPGPLIEQYF. This sequence joins TRBV7-6 and TRBJ2-7; the D call may be TRBD1 or TRBD2 (5 bases each). The germline V gene encodes CDR1 SGHVS and CDR2 FNYEAQ. The CDR3 spans 14 residues. Trimming removed 4 bases at V and 7 bases at J, with 17 bases between.

This clonotype was detected many times. CDR3 region: CASTLGAGGATEAFF. DNA of the CDR3: TGCGCCAGCACCCTGGGGGCAGGGGGAGCCACTGAAGCTTTCTTT. The chain joins TRBV5-1 to TRBJ1-1; 7 nucleotides align to TRBD1. CDR3 length equals 15 residues. Germline CDR1 reads SGHRS; CDR2 reads YFSETQ. V lost 6 bases and J lost 4; bases outside the gene matches: 12.

In this sample, this clonotype turned up a few times. J is TRBJ1-1 and V is TRBV9; unclear D gene. Germline values: CDR1 SGDLS, CDR2 YYNGEE. Trimming cost V 0 bases and J 6 bases, with 9 bases left between them. This CDR3 is built from 13 residues. The CDR3 DNA reads TGTGCCAGCAGCGTAGGCTCCAGCGCTGAAGCTTTCTTT. This encodes CASSVGSSAEAFF.

The chain's CDR3 is CSDLSGGGTNYGYTF. As DNA, the CDR3 is TGCAGCGACCTATCTGGGGGGGGTACTAACTATGGCTACACCTTC. J is TRBJ1-2 and V is TRBV20-1; the D gene is possibly TRBD1 (5 bases). The CDR3 contains 15 residues. CDR1 and CDR2 from the germline V gene are DFQATT and SNEGSKA (reference sequence).

A few counts support this clonotype. For the CDR3, the DNA is TGTGCCAGCAGCTTGGTAGCTAGATACTACGAGCAGTACTTC. As protein: CASSLVARYYEQYF. The J gene is TRBJ2-7, the V gene TRBV11-2; D remains ambiguous. Germline-derived CDR1 and CDR2 are SGHAT and FQNNGV. With 3 bases removed from V and 3 bases from J, the gap between germline ends came to 12 bases. The CDR3 spans 14 residues. Filled out from reference TRBV11-2 and TRBJ2-7, the complete variable domain reads EAGVAQSPRYKIIEKRQSVAFWCNPISGHATLYWYQQILGQGPKLLIQFQNNGVVDDSQLPKDRFSAERLKGVDSTLKIQPAKLEDSAVYLCASSLVARYYEQYFGPGTRLTVT.

The sample holds many counts of this clonotype. The chain uses TRBV7-8 and TRBJ2-7, with D perhaps matching TRBD1 or TRBD2 (6 bases each). Per germline, CDR1 SGHVS and CDR2 FQNEAQ. The CDR3 runs to 15 residues. Trimming stripped 8 bases from V and 0 bases from J, with 17 bases between. CDR3 sequence: CASPFIGGSSYEQYF. In DNA form, the CDR3 reads TGTGCCAGCCCCTTCATAGGGGGGAGCTCCTACGAGCAGTACTTC. The whole variable domain, filled in from reference TRBV7-8 and TRBJ2-7, reads GAGVSQSPRYKVAKRGQDVALRCDPISGHVSLFWYQQALGQGPEFLTYFQNEAQLDKSGLPSDRFFAERPEGSVSTLKIQRTQQEDSAVYLCASPFIGGSSYEQYFGPGTRLTVT.

The rearrangement links TRBV18 to TRBJ2-5, with unresolved D. Trimming removed 3 bases from V and 2 bases from J, with 10 bases in between. The CDR3 loop spans 14 amino acids. CDR1 is KGHSH and CDR2 is LQKENI in the germline V gene. This CDR3 is CASSPSDGQETQYF. DNA for the CDR3: TGTGCCAGCTCACCCTCGGACGGACAAGAGACCCAGTACTTC.

This clonotype was seen many times. V is TRBV10-1 and J is TRBJ2-6; D tentatively fits TRBD1 or TRBD2 (5 bases each). Germline V lookup: CDR1 WNHNN, CDR2 SYGVQD (reference sequence). V lost 5 bases and J 3 bases, leaving 14 bases between the germline ends. CDR3 length: 16 amino acids. This CDR3 reads CASSPRRGSGANVLTF. The CDR3 DNA reads as TGCGCCAGCAGTCCCCGCCGGGGCAGTGGGGCCAACGTCCTGACTTTC.

The chain uses TRBV5-1 and TRBJ2-1, with D possibly matching TRBD1 (6 bases). Per germline, CDR1 SGHRS and CDR2 YFSETQ. This CDR3 contains 15 residues. The V end was cut by 1 base, the J end by 4 bases, with 12 bases between. The CDR3 sequence is CASSLTGLTYNEQFF. The DNA of the CDR3 is TGCGCCAGCAGCTTGACAGGGCTAACTTACAATGAGCAGTTCTTC.

This clonotype was detected many times. This chain uses TRBV11-2 with TRBJ2-5, with TRBD1 identical over 8 bases. Trimming at V came to 5 bases and at J to 5 bases, leaving 7 bases not matched to a gene. This CDR3 comprises 14 residues. CDR1 and CDR2 (germline): SGHAT, FQNNGV. Here the CDR3 DNA reads TGTGCCAGCAGCGGGCCAGGGGGCTGGGAGACCCAGTACTTC. Protein sequence: CASSGPGGWETQYF.

Details on this clonotype: Lacking the conserved final phenylalanine or tryptophan, this CDR3 likely reflects a read error. The V gene is TRBV20-1, the J gene TRBJ2-7; D might be TRBD1 (6 bases). The CDR3 extends over 13 amino acids. CDR1 is DFQATT, CDR2 SNEGSKA, per germline (reference sequence). Trimming took off 5 bases at V and 0 bases at J, with 11 bases between the two ends. This chain's CDR3 is CSAWTDSSYEQYL. The CDR3, as DNA: TGCAGTGCTTGGACGGACAGCTCCTACGAGCAGTACCTC.

This clonotype was picked up a small number of times. CDR3 DNA sequence: TGTGCCACCAGCAGAGATCCGACAGCGAACACCGGGGAGCTGTTTTTT. Translated, it gives CATSRDPTANTGELFF. This rearrangement joins TRBV15 to TRBJ2-2; maybe TRBD1 (5 bases). Trimming removed 0 bases at V and 0 bases at J, with 8 bases between. Germline CDR1 reads LNHNV; CDR2 reads YYDKDF (reference sequence). This CDR3 is built from 16 residues.

This clonotype was counted many times. The V call is TRBV3-1, the J call TRBJ1-6; 8 nucleotides align to TRBD1. The V gene's germline CDR1 is LGHDT and CDR2 YNNKEL (reference sequence). The ends lost 4 bases at V and 7 bases at J; junction bases unmatched: 3. CDR3 size: 14 residues. The CDR3 DNA sequence: TGTGCCAGCAGCCTGGACAGGGCAAATTCACCCCTCCACTTT. Residues: CASSLDRANSPLHF.

Details on this clonotype: It may be a read error: a sequence one base away is much more abundant. The chain couples TRBV19 to TRBJ2-7; 10 bases line up with TRBD2. The trim removed 6 bases at V and 7 bases at J, leaving 9 bases unmatched. Germline V gives CDR1 LNHDA, CDR2 SQIVND (reference sequence). CDR3 length: 14 residues. CDR3 bases: TGTGCCAGTAGCCAGCGGGAGGGCTTTAATGAGCAGTACTTC. Translated: CASSQREGFNEQYF.

This clonotype has a handful of counts. The chain joins TRBV4-1 to TRBJ1-6; perhaps TRBD1 as D (5 bases). Germline CDR1 and CDR2: MGHRA and YSYEKL. This CDR3 contains 17 residues. Trimming took off 2 bases at V and 10 bases at J, with 21 bases between the two ends. CDR3 DNA: TGCGCCAGCAGCCAAAGGGCAACGGACAAGGTCGGATCACCCCTCCACTTT. It specifies CASSQRATDKVGSPLHF.

The chain recombines TRBV3-1 with TRBJ2-2, with unresolved D. V lost 1 base to trimming and J lost 0 bases, with 12 bases between them. The CDR3 is 17 amino acids. CDR1 is LGHDT, CDR2 YNNKEL, per germline (reference sequence). This chain's CDR3 is CASSQGRWETNTGELFF. The CDR3 DNA reads TGTGCCAGCAGCCAAGGACGATGGGAAACGAACACCGGGGAGCTGTTTTTT.

In this sample, this clonotype turned up many times. CDR3: CATSEGGNLREADTQYF. The CDR3 nucleotides are TGTGCCACCAGTGAAGGGGGGAACTTACGGGAGGCAGATACGCAGTATTTT. V is TRBV24-1 and J is TRBJ2-3; tentative D call: TRBD2 (7 bases). Trimming removed 4 bases from V and 4 bases from J, with 20 bases in between. Per germline, CDR1 KGHDR and CDR2 SFDVKD. The CDR3 is 17 amino acids.

This clonotype occurred a few times. The chain couples TRBV9 to TRBJ1-6; D gene uncertain. Germline CDR1 reads SGDLS; CDR2 reads YYNGEE. This CDR3 comprises 17 residues. V lost 4 bases and J lost 0, with 14 bases in between. The CDR3 sequence is CASSIEDGSSYNSPLHF. The CDR3 coding sequence is TGTGCCAGCAGCATCGAGGACGGTAGCTCCTATAATTCACCCCTCCACTTT.

V is TRBV24-1 and J is TRBJ1-3, with D uncertain. Between the trimmed V and J ends, which lost 10 bases and 1 base, there was a span of 10 bases. The V gene's germline CDR1 is KGHDR and CDR2 SFDVKD. The CDR3 extends over 13 amino acids. The CDR3 region is CATALFSGNTIYF. The DNA of the CDR3 is TGTGCCACTGCCTTGTTTTCTGGAAACACCATATATTTT.

This clonotype was counted ten times or more. This chain uses TRBV2 with TRBJ2-7; TRBD2 matches 7 bases. Trimming took 8 bases from V and 4 from J; bases not matched to a gene: 14. CDR3 length equals 15 residues. Germline V lookup: CDR1 SNHLY, CDR2 FYNNEI. The CDR3 here is CASCPQAGAAYEQYF. CDR3 nucleotide sequence: TGTGCCAGCTGCCCCCAGGCGGGAGCGGCATACGAGCAGTACTTC.

This clonotype showed up many times. The chain joins TRBV3-1 to TRBJ2-1; no firm D call. The length of the CDR3 is 15 residues. Germline CDR1 is LGHDT and CDR2 is YNNKEL (reference sequence). Trimming removed 0 bases at V and 5 bases at J, with 11 bases between. CDR3 DNA: TGTGCCAGCAGCCAAGAAATCCGGACCCACAATGAGCAGTTCTTC. It is translated as CASSQEIRTHNEQFF.

This clonotype came up many times. The chain links TRBV28 to TRBJ2-7; D call uncertain. The V gene lost 6 bases and the J gene lost 0 bases, with 3 bases spanning the gap. The CDR3 length is 11 residues. Germline V gene sequence: CDR1 MDHEN, CDR2 SYDVKM. The CDR3 protein is CASSSSYEQYF. CDR3 coding DNA: TGTGCCAGCAGCTCCTCCTACGAGCAGTACTTC.

There are a few counts of this clonotype. The chain is built from TRBV7-9 and TRBJ2-1; 7 nucleotides align to TRBD2. Germline CDR1 SEHNR, CDR2 FQNEAQ (reference sequence). The CDR3 has 15 amino acids. Trimming removed 6 bases from V and 0 bases from J; junction bases left unmatched: 5. The CDR3 reads CASSYSGYSYNEQFF. The CDR3 DNA reads as TGTGCCAGCAGTTATAGCGGGTACTCCTACAATGAGCAGTTCTTC.